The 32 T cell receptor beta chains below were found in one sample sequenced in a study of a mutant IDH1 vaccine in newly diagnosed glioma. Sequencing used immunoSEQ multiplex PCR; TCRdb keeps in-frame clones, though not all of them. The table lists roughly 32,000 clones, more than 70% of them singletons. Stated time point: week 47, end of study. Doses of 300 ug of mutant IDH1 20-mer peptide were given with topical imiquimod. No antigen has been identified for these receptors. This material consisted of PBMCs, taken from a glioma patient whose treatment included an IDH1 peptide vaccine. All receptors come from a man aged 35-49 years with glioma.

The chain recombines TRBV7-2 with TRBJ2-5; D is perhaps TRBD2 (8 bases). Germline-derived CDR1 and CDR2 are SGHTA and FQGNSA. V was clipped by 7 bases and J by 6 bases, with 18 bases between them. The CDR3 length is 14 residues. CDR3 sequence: CASIPGLGGKTQYF. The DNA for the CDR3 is TGTGCCAGCATTCCGGGACTAGGGGGCAAGACCCAGTACTTC.

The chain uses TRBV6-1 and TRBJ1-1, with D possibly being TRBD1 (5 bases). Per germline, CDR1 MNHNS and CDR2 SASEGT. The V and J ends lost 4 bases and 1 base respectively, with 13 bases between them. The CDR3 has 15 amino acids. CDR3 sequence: CASSGQQVRNTEAFF. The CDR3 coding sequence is TGTGCCAGCAGTGGACAACAGGTGAGGAACACTGAAGCTTTCTTT.

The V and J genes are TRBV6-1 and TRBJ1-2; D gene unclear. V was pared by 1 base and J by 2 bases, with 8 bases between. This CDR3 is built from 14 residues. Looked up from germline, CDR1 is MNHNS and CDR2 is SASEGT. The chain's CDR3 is CASSEERWNYGYTF. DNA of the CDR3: TGTGCCAGCAGTGAAGAACGATGGAACTATGGCTACACCTTC.

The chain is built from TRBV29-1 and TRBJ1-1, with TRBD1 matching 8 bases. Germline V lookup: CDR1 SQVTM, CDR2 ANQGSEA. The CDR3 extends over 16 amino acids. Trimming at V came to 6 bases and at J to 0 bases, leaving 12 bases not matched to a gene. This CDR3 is CSVSSSTGAMNTEAFF. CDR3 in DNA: TGCAGCGTGTCCAGCTCGACAGGGGCTATGAACACTGAAGCTTTCTTT. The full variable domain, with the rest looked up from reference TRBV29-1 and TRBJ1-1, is SAVISQKPSRDICQRGTSLTIQCQVDSQVTMMFWYRQQPGQSLTLIATANQGSEATYESGFVIDKFPISRPNLTFSTLTVSNMSPEDSSIYLCSVSSSTGAMNTEAFFGQGTRLTVV.

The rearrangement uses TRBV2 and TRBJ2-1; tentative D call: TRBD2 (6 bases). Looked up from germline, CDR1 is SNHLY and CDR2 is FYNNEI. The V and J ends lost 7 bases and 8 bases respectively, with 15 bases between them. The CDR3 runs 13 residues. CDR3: CASKKTSLHEQFF. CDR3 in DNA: TGTGCCAGCAAAAAGACTAGTTTGCATGAGCAGTTCTTC.

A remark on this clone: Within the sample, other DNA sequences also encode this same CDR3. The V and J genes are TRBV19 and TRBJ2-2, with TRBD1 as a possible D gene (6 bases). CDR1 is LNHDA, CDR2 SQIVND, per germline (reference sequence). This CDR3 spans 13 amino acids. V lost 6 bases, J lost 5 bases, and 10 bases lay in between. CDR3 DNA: TGTGCCAGTAGCCAGGGGCGGACCGGGGAGCTGTTTTTT. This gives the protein CASSQGRTGELFF. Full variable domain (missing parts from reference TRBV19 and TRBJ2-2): DGGITQSPKYLFRKEGQNVTLSCEQNLNHDAMYWYRQDPGQGLRLIYYSQIVNDFQKGDIAEGYSVSREKKESFPLTVTSAQKNPTAFYLCASSQGRTGELFFGEGSRLTVL.

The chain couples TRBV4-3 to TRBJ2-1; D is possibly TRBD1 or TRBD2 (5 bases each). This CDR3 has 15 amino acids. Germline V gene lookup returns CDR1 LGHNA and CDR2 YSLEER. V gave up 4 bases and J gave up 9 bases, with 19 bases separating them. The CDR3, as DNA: TGCGCCAGCAGCCGAGGGGTGTCGCCTCATAGTGAGCAGTTCTTC. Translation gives CASSRGVSPHSEQFF.

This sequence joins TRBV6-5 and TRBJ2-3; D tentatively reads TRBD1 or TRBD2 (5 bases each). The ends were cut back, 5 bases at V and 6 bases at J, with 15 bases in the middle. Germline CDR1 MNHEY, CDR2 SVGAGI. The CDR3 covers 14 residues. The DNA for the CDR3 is TGTGCCAGCAGTCTAGTTGGGGGACGGGATACGCAGTATTTT. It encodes CASSLVGGRDTQYF.

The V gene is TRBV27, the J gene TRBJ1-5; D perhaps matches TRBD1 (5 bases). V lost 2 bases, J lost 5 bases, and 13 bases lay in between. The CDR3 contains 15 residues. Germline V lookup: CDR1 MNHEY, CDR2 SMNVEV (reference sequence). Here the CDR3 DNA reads TGTGCCAGCAGTTTAGTGCAGGGTGCGTATCAGCCCCAGCATTTT. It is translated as CASSLVQGAYQPQHF.

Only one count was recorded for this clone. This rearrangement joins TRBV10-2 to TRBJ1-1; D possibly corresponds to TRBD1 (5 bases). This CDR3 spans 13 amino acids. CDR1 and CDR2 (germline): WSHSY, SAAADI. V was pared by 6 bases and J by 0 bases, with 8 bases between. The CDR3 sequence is CASRGPVNTEAFF. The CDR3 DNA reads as TGCGCCAGCAGGGGACCCGTGAACACTGAAGCTTTCTTT.

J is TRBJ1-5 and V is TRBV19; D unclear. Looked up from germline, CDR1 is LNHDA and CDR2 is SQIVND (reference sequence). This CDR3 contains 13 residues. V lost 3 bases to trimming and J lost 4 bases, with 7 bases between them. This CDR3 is CASSMGVNQPQHF. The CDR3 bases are TGTGCCAGTAGTATGGGTGTGAATCAGCCCCAGCATTTT.

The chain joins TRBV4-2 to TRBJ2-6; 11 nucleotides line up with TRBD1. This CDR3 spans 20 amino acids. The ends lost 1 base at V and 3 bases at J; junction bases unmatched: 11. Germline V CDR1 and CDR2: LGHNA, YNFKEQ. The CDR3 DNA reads TGTGCCAGCAGCCAAGTAGGTGGACAGGGGGCCACGGGTGGGGCCAACGTCCTGACTTTC. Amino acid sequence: CASSQVGGQGATGGANVLTF.

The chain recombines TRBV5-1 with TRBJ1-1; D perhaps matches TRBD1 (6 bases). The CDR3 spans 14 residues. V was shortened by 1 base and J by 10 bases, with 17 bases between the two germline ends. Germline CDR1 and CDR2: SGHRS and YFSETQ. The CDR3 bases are TGCGCCAGCAGCTTGCCATACAGGGAAGGAGGAGCTTTCTTT. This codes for CASSLPYREGGAFF.

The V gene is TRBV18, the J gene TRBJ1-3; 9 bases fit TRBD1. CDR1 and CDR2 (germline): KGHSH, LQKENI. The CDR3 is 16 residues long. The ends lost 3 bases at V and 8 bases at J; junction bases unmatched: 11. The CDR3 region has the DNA TGTGCCAGCTCACCCGGACAGGGGAAGTTGGTGTACACCATATATTTT. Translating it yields CASSPGQGKLVYTIYF.

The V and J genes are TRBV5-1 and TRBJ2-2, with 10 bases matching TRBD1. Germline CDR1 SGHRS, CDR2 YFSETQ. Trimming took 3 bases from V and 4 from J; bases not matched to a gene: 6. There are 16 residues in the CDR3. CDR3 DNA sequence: TGCGCCAGCAGCTCATCCGGGACAGGGGTCACCGGGGAGCTGTTTTTT. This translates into CASSSSGTGVTGELFF.

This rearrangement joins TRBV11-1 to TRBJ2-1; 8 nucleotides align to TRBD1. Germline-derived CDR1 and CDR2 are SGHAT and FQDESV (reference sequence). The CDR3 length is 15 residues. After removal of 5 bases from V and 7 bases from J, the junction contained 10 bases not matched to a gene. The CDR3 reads CASSVSQGAINEQFF. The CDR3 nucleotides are TGTGCCAGCAGCGTTAGCCAGGGGGCGATAAATGAGCAGTTCTTC.

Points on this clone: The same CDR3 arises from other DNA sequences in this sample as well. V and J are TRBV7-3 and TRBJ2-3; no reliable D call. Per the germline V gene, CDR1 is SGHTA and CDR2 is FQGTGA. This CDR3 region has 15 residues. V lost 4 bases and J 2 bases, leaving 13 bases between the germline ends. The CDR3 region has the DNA TGTGCCAGCAGCTCGGACGGGTTCTACACAGATACGCAGTATTTT. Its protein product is CASSSDGFYTDTQYF.

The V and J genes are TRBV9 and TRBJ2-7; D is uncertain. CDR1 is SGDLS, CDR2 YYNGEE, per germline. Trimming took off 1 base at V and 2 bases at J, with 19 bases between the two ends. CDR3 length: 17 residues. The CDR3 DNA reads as TGTGCCAGCAGCGTATATCGGCAGTTTACCCCCACCTACGAGCAGTACTTC. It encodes CASSVYRQFTPTYEQYF.

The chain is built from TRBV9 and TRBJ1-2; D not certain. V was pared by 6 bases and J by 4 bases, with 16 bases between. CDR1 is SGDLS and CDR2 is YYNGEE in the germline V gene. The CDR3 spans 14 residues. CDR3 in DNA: TGTGCCAGCACGGTGGATTCAGGCTTCTATGGCTACACCTTC. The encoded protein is CASTVDSGFYGYTF.

CDR3 residues: CASSSGLAGAYEQYV. The CDR3 DNA reads TGCGCCAGCAGCTCAGGACTAGCGGGGGCTTACGAGCAGTACGTC. This chain uses TRBV5-1 with TRBJ2-7, with 13 bases fitting TRBD2. The V gene's germline CDR1 is SGHRS and CDR2 YFSETQ. J lost 4 bases, V lost 3 bases, and 4 bases had no gene match. CDR3 length: 15 residues.

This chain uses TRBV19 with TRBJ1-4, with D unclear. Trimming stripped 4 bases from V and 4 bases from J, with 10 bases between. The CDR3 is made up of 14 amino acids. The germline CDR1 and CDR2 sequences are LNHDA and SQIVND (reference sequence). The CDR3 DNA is TGTGCCAGTAGTACGGTGTTGGTTAATGAAAAACTGTTTTTT. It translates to CASSTVLVNEKLFF.

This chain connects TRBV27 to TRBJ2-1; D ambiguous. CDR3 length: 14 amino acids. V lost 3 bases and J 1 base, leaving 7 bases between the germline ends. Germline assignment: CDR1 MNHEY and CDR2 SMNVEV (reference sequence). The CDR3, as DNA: TGTGCCAGCAGTTTTATATCGTCCTACAATGAGCAGTTCTTC. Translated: CASSFISSYNEQFF.

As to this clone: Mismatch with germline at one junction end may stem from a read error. Here the CDR3 DNA reads TGTGCTAGCAGCTTAGACAGGGGTGACGGGGAGCTGTTTTTT. Translating it yields CASSLDRGDGELFF. The chain employs TRBV7-7 and TRBJ2-2, with TRBD1 identical over 8 bases. This CDR3 has 14 residues. From germline, CDR1 is SSHAT and CDR2 FNYEAQ (reference sequence).

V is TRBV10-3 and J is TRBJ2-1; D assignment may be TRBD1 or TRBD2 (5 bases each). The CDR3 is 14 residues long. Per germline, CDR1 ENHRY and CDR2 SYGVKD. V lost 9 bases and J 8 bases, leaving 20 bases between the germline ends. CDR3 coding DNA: TGTGCCATGGGACCGGGACCCGTCGACGATGAGCAGTTCTTC. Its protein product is CAMGPGPVDDEQFF.

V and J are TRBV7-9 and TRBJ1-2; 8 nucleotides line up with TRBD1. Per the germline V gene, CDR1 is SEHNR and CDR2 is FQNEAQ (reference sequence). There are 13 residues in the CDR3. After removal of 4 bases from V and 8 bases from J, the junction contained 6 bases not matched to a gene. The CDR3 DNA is TGTGCCAGCAGCTCAAGTTCAGGGGGCGGCTACACCTTC. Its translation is CASSSSSGGGYTF. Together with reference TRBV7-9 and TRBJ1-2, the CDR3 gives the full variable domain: DTGVSQNPRHKITKRGQNVTFRCDPISEHNRLYWYRQTLGQGPEFLTYFQNEAQLEKSRLLSDRFSAERPKGSFSTLEIQRTEQGDSAMYLCASSSSSGGGYTFGSGTRLTVV.

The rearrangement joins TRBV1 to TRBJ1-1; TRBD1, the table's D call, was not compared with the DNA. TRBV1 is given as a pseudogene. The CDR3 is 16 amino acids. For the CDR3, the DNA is TGCACCAGCAGCCAAGAAATGAGCACAGGGGAGGTTGAAGCTTTCTTT. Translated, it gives CTSSQEMSTGEVEAFF.

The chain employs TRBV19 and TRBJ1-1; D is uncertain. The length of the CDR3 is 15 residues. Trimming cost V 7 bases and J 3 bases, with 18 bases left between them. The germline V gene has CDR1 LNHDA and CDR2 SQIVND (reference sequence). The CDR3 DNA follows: TGTGCCAGTACCCTGAGTTTAGGGCTGGACACTGAAGCTTTCTTT. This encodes CASTLSLGLDTEAFF.

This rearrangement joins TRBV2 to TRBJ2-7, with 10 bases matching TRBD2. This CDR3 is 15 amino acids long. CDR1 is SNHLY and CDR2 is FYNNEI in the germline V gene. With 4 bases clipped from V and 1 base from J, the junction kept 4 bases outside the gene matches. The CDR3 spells CASSVSSGSSYEQYF. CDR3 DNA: TGTGCCAGCAGTGTTTCTAGCGGGAGTTCCTACGAGCAGTACTTC.

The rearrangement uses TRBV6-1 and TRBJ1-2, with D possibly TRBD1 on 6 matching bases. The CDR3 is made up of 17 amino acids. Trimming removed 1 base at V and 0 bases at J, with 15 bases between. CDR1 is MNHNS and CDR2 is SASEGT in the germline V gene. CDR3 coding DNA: TGTGCCAGCAGTGAAGTCGCCGGGACAATATCTAACTATGGCTACACCTTC. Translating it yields CASSEVAGTISNYGYTF.

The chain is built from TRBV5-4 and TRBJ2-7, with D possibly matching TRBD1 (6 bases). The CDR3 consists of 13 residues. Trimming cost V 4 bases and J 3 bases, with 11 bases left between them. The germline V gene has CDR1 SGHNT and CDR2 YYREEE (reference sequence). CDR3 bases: TGTGCCAGCAGCACCAGGGGTATCTACGAGCAGTACTTC. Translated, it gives CASSTRGIYEQYF.

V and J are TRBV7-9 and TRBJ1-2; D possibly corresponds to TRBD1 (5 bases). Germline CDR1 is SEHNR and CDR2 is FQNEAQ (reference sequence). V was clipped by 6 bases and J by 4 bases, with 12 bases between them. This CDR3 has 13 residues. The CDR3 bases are TGTGCCAGCAGTCCTCTGGGGGGCTATGGCTACACCTTC. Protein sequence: CASSPLGGYGYTF.

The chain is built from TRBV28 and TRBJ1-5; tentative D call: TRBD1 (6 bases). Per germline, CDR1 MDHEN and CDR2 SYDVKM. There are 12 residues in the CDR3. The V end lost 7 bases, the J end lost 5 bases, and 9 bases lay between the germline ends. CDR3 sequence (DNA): TGTGCCAGCATGGAGGGGGATCAGCCCCAGCATTTT. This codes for CASMEGDQPQHF.